This TCR beta chain was identified during a study of cytomegalovirus exposure and HLA in healthy donors. Overall study context: Most donors, roughly 82% of around 400 genotyped, fell in the Caucasian-associated ancestry cluster. Notes on the study in general: Links to common viral pathogens appeared, in a later analysis, for several of the most significant clusters. Earlier results showed most TCR beta V segments being productive about 87% or about 30% of the time.

As regards this clone: Antigen unknown.

Trimming stripped 5 bases from V and 4 bases from J, with 17 bases between. The CDR3 extends over 15 amino acids. Germline CDR1 SGHTA, CDR2 FQGTGA. The PCR made use of 60 Vbeta and 13 Jbeta primers. The table came from immunoSEQ multiplex PCR; TCRdb's copy has only in-frame clones and leaves some out. The sample lists approximately 150,000 clones; over 60% were seen once. The TCR was taken from a woman in her sixties or seventies in good health and CMV-seronegative. V gene TRBV7-3 combines with J gene TRBJ1-1; D is perhaps TRBD1 (6 bases). Sequenced: PBMCs. The CDR3 nucleotides are TGTGCCAGCAGCCAACAGGGAGTTAGTAGCACTGAAGCTTTCTTT. This sequence encodes CASSQQGVSSTEAFF.